This TCR beta chain comes out of a study of cytomegalovirus exposure and HLA in healthy donors. Whole-study results and caveats: Analysis was carried out at a later point, and it linked a missense DCLRE1C variant to TCR beta V- and J-gene trimming.

Comments on this clone: Antigen specificity is unknown.

It was with 60 Vbeta and 13 Jbeta primers that the PCR ran. The data were produced by immunoSEQ multiplex PCR, yet TCRdb's version contains in-frame clones alone and is incomplete. This table has more than 110,000 clones, just under 85% appearing once. Healthy bone marrow donors made up the donor group. The TCR was taken from a man younger than 45 in good health and CMV-seropositive. Material: PBMCs.

The CDR3 nucleotides are TGTGCCAGTAGTGCCCCCCGCACCGAGAACTACGAGCAGTACTTC. This encodes CASSAPRTENYEQYF. The J gene is TRBJ2-7, the V gene TRBV19; D call uncertain. Trimming took off 5 bases at V and 3 bases at J, with 17 bases between the two ends. Germline loops: CDR1 LNHDA, CDR2 SQIVND (reference sequence). The CDR3 sequence is 15 residues long.